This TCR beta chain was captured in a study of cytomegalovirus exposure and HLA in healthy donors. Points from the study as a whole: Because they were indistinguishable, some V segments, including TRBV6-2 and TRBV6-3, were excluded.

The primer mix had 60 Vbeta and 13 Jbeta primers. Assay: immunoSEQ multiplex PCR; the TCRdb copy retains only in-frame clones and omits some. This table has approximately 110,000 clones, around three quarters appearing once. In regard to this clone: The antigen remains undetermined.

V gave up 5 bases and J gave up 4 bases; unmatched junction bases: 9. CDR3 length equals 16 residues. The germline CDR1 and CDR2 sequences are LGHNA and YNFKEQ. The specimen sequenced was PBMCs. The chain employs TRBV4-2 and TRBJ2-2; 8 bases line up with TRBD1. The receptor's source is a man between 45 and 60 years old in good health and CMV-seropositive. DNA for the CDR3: TGTGCCAGCAGCGCGCCAGGGGGCCTGAGCACCGGGGAGCTGTTTTTT. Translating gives CASSAPGGLSTGELFF.